Here is one TCR beta chain with its context. Only one count was recorded for this clone. It has no known antigen specificity. It has no much larger one-base neighbor in the sample; base qualities were not kept. In total, about 650 healthy bone marrow donors made up the cohort. At the time of sampling, all cohort members were nominally healthy, though unrecorded immune exposures were likely present. The donor tested CMV seronegative, placing the donor among the 350 or so seronegative members of the cohort. Each donor provided a peripheral blood sample, and peripheral blood mononuclear cells were used for TCR beta sequencing. The Qiagen DNeasy Blood Extraction Kit was used to extract genomic DNA from the blood cell samples. Libraries were made using the immunoSEQ multiplex PCR assay. For the multiplex PCR, a mixture combining 60 forward primers for TCR Vbeta segments and 13 reverse primers for TCR Jbeta segments was used. The CDR3 region of rearranged TCR beta genes was amplified from genomic DNA by a multiplex PCR assay. The amplified TCR beta libraries were sequenced on the Illumina HiSeq System as 87-base-pair reads. Under the source paper's analysis protocol: A later analysis tallied 80 million to 95 million unique TCR beta chains across the 550 to 850 repertoires, and about 12 million of those chains were shared by two or more donors. A nearest-neighbor algorithm error-corrected the raw reads and collapsed the reads into unique sequences, merging closely related sequences to remove PCR and sequencing errors. Alignment of CDR3 sequences to IMGT reference sequences was used to assign V, D and J gene segments. For a sequence to be retained, a match of at least six nucleotides to both a V gene segment and a J gene segment was required. Rearrangements were called productive when the CDR3 lacked stop codons and stayed in frame with V and J; all others were non-productive. Following IMGT convention, CDR3 was defined as the stretch from the second conserved V-encoded cysteine to the conserved J-encoded phenylalanine. Sequences without an unambiguous match to a single V gene segment were excluded from the earlier analysis of about 630 of the donors. In an earlier analysis of 587 of the donors, a V segment was called functional when productive rearrangements were above 56.7%, and segregating when the standard deviation between donors exceeded 5%. To diagnose cytomegalovirus status from the catalog of TCR beta chain sequences, a statistical classification framework was built. A later analysis assigned V and J genes by comparing TCR nucleotide sequences with IMGT/GENE-DB human TR gene sequences. The TCRdist pipeline was used in a later analysis to assign CDR3 sequences and most-parsimonious VDJ recombination scenarios. In a later analysis, each TCR beta chain was defined by its CDR3 amino acid sequence together with its V-gene family, and reads without a unique V-gene family were excluded. A later analysis removed 550 to 700 highly shared, low-generation-probability nucleotide sequences to deal with suspected cross-contamination and a sequencing artifact. In a later analysis, a clonal expansion index was calculated for each public chain from normalized within-repertoire ranks of inferred template counts. A later analysis computed generation probabilities with a VDJ recombination model fitted to out-of-frame rearrangements, and checked the results against IGoR. In a later analysis, hypergeometric tests were used to score TCR-TCR, TCR-HLA and TCR-CMV co-occurrence, with a repertoire-size bias correction applied to TCR pairs. In a later analysis, false discovery rates were estimated by permuting HLA or CMV assignments 20 times. In a later analysis, co-occurring TCRs were grouped with DBSCAN, and TCRdist sequence similarity was added when clustering was performed within HLA-allele-positive subsets. Repertoires with fewer than 30,000 or more than 120,000 public chains were left out of co-occurrence clustering, as were roughly five repertoires with anomalous nucleotide sharing. This immuneACCESS table, as held by TCRdb, lists in-frame sequences with V and J called but not all clones. Of the missing ones, under half trace to an unresolved V gene in checked studies; the others have no known cause. That table supplies the V and J calls and clone size; D and trimming were determined from the DNA. Present in this sample are 220,000 or so clones, 75% to 90% of which were seen just once. Of the sample, about 3% is held by the ten largest clones.

The sample comes from a study of cytomegalovirus exposure and HLA in healthy donors (dated by TCRdb to the late 2010s). Background on the whole study: An earlier analysis of a few hundred of the donors reported approximately 260 Gb of sequence data and 117 million unique TCR beta sequences obtained from about 179 million T cells. An early release that covered around 590 HLA-typed donors contained about 300 gigabases of sequencing data and tens of millions of unique TCR sequences. To study patterns of TCR occurrence, a later analysis re-analyzed previously published TCR beta repertoires from 666 donors and added high-resolution HLA genotyping. A later genetic analysis took genome-wide SNP genotypes for about 65% of the 666 donors and used that subset as a discovery cohort. The study profiled the T cell repertoires of fewer than 850 subjects by immunosequencing and related them to cytomegalovirus serostatus. Alongside the repertoire data, information on donor age, sex, ethnicity and CMV serostatus was compiled. The aim of the study was to test whether cataloging public T cell receptors could identify signatures of past pathogen exposure. All discovery cohort repertoires had been generated on a single sequencing platform. On average, approximately 250,000 unique TCR beta nucleotide sequences were sequenced per donor among about 400 genotyped donors of the cohort, with roughly a sixth of those sequences being non-productive. In addition to the first cohort of approximately 670 subjects, a separate validation cohort of approximately 130 different subjects was used. Of the approximately 400 genotyped donors, about 84% fell in the genetic ancestry cluster associated with self-reported Caucasian donors. Typing coverage varied by locus: roughly 629-630 donors for A, B, C, DRB1 and DQB1; some 520 for DQA1; over 600 for DPA1; 450 to 480 for DPB1. In the later analysis, no new phenotypic data were used to find candidate immune exposures; instead, reliance was placed on TCR beta sequences and their occurrence across donors. An earlier analysis of nearly 600 of the donors applied high-throughput TCR beta sequencing to assess whether each TCR beta V gene segment acted as functional or pseudogenic. Because of strong linkage in the cohort, a handful of DR-DQ haplotypes were treated as single units for association and clustering. To predict cytomegalovirus infection status, the study brought together high-throughput TCR immunosequencing, statistical association of individual TCRs with disease status, and machine learning. Both class I and class II loci were covered by HLA typing, at four-digit resolution. Broader findings and caveats from the paper: The earlier analysis of approximately 540 of the donors excluded around 17 rarely observed V segments, including chromosome 9 orphons, because counts were too low. A few of the identified cytomegalovirus-associated TCR beta chains were confirmed in vitro to be specific for cytomegalovirus antigens. At a false discovery rate of 0.05, a later analysis linked roughly 17,000 TCR beta sequences to specific HLA alleles. Compared with the approximately 670-donor mean, donors in an Asian-associated ancestry cluster had fewer N-insertions in productive TCRs, according to a later genetic analysis. Because HLA typing was unavailable for some donors at each locus, only the typed subset was used in association tests. A later analysis reported that several top co-occurrence clusters appeared linked to parvovirus B19, influenza, CMV and Epstein-Barr virus. Most TCR sequences were seen in very few donors, while some public TCRs were found in many individuals. In an earlier analysis of roughly 560 of the donors, most TCR beta V segments were observed in productive rearrangements about 90% or about 30% of the time, broadly matching IMGT annotations. A cluster of highly shared sequence variants was judged likely to be a technical artifact of the sequencing pipeline. Presence/absence analyses assumed roughly uniform sequencing depth across donors, an assumption that may not hold. A further reported finding was that TCR beta sequences accurately predicted the HLA-A and HLA-B alleles for most subjects in the first cohort. In both the original and validation cohorts, the classifier was reported to diagnose cytomegalovirus status with high specificity and sensitivity. Some IMGT-functional V segments, including TRBV6-2 and TRBV6-3, could not be told apart with the 87-base-pair reads, so those segments were excluded. A later genetic analysis associated a missense DCLRE1C variant with V-gene and J-gene trimming of TCR beta chains, and an independent cohort replicated the association. The only immune exposure information available for the cohort was CMV serostatus. A later analysis found that HLA-associated TCR beta chains were more clonally expanded and had lower generation probabilities than equally common non-associated chains. According to a later analysis, most CMV-associated TCR beta chains appeared to be HLA-restricted, and the HLA associations seemed to be driven largely by CMV exposure. A later analysis found that TCR association rates varied across HLA loci, with DRB1 alleles showing the most associated TCRs and HLA-C alleles the fewest. This cohort had only TCR beta chains sequenced, and the lack of alpha or paired-chain data limited which features could be detected. The study listed 164 TCR beta chains as associated with cytomegalovirus. Correlated functional status among segregating V segments might reflect linkage disequilibrium, but an unknown experimental factor could not be ruled out. According to the authors, the approach could potentially be generalized to other disease states and immunological phenotypes. When HLA alleles, especially DR and DQ, strongly co-occurred, TCR associations were difficult to assign to individual alleles.

The V and J ends are trimmed by 0 bases and 1 base, leaving 11 bases between them. The cysteine opens and the phenylalanine closes a CDR3 of 15 amino acids. Of the read, only the CDR3 DNA is kept; its 45 bases are in frame from base 1. From the germline V gene, CDR1 is SGHRS and CDR2 is YFSETQ. This receptor was obtained from a middle-aged woman in good health and CMV-seronegative. The V and J segments used are TRBV5-1 and TRBJ2-7; the D gene is unclear. Sequenced: PBMCs. This receptor carries the CDR3 CASSLDPLGSYEQYF. In nucleotides, the sequence is TGCGCCAGCAGCTTGGACCCCCTCGGGTCCTACGAGCAGTACTTC.